This T cell receptor (beta chain) was documented in a study of T cell changes during pregnancy in multiple sclerosis. Germline V gene data show CDR1 as GTSNPN and CDR2 as SVGIG (reference sequence). This CDR3 is built from 12 residues. Trimming left V 3 bases short and J 0 bases short, with 6 bases between. The assay was immunoSEQ multiplex PCR, and TCRdb's table has in-frame clones only and misses some. The table shows tens of thousands of clones, with 90% to 95% occurring only once. The chain employs TRBV30 and TRBJ2-7; D may be TRBD2 (5 bases). The sequencing here drew on peripheral blood, taken before pregnancy. This receptor was obtained from a female donor with multiple sclerosis, enrolled in a pregnancy study. The CDR3 bases are TGTGCCTGGAGGGGGAGCTCCTACGAGCAGTACTTC. Its translation: CAWRGSSYEQYF.